What follows is one T cell receptor beta chain and its context. The antigen is not known. The germline V and J ends were trimmed by 3 bases and 5 bases, with 12 bases remaining between them. The CDR3 runs 14 residues. A sample-barcoded 5' primer and a J-beta primer mix were used in a second PCR of about 7 to 12 cycles. The study obtained at least 3 million CDR3-containing paired-end reads from every sample. TCRdb re-called the 5' RACE reads through MiXCR, storing one row per CDR3 protein. The data show 1.5 million to 2 million distinct CDR3 sequences, roughly 30% seen once. The record originates from a study of blood T cells in healthy people across ages. Findings of the study overall: Roughly linear age-related decline in beta diversity appeared, significant by age roughly 40. Long-lived donors had more naive CD4+ cells and higher diversity than aged donors. Using unsorted PBMCs precluded a conclusive naive versus antigen-experienced comparison.

The rearrangement uses TRBV12-3 or TRBV12-4 and TRBJ2-3; D might be TRBD2 (6 bases). This TCR was recovered from a woman in her twenties or thirties in good health. Sequences were obtained from blood. The CDR3 bases are TGTGCCAGCAGTTTCGGGGGACCGGAAGATACGCAGTATTTT. Its translation: CASSFGGPEDTQYF.